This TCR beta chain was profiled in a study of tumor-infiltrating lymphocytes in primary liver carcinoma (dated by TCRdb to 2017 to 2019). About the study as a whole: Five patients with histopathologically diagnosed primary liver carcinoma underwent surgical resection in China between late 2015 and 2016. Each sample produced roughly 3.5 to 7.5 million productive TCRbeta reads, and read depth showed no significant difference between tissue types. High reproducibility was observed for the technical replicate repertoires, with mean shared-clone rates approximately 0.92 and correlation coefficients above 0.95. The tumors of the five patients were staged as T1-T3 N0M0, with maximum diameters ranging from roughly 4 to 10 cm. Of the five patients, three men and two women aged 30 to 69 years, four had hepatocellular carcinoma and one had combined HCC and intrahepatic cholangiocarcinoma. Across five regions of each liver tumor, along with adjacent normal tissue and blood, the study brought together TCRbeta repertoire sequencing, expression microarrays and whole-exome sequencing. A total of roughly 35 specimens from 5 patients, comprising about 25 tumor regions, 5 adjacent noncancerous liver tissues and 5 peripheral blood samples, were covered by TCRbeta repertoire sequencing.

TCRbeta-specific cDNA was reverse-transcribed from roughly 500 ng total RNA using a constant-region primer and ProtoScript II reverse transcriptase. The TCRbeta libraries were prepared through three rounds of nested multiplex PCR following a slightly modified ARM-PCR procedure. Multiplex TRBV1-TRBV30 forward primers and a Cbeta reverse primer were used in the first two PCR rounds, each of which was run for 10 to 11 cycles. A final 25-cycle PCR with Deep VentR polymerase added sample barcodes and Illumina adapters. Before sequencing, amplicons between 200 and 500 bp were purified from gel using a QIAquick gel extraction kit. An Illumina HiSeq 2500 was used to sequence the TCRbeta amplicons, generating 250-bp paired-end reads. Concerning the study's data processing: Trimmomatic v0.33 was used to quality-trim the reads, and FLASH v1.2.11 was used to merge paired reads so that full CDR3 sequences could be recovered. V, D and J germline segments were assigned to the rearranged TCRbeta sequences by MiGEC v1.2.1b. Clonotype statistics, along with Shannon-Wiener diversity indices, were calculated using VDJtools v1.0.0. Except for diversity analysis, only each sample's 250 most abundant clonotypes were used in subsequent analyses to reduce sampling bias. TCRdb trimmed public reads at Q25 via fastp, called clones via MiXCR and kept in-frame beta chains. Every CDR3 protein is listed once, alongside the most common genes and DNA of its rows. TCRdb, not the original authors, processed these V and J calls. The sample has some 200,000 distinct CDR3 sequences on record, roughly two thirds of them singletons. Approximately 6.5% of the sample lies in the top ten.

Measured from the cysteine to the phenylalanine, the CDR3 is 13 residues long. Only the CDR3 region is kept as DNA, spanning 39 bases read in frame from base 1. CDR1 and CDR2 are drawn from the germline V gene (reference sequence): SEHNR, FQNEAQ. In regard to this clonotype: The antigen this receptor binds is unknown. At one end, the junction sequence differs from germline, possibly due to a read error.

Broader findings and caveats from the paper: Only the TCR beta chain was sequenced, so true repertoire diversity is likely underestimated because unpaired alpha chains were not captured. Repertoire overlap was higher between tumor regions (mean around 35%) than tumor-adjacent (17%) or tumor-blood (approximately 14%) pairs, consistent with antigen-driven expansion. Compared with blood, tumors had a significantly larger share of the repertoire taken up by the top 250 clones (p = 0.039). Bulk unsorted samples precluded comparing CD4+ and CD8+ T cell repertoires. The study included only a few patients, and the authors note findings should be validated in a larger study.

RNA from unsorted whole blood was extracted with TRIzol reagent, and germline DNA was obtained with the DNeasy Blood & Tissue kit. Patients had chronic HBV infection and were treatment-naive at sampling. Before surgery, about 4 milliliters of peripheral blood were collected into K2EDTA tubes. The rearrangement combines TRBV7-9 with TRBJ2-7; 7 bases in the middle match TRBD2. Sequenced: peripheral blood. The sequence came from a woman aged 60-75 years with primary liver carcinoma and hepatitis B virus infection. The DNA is TGTGCCAGCAGCTTCCGGGAGGCTAGTGGGTGTCACTTC. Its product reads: CASSFREASGCHF.